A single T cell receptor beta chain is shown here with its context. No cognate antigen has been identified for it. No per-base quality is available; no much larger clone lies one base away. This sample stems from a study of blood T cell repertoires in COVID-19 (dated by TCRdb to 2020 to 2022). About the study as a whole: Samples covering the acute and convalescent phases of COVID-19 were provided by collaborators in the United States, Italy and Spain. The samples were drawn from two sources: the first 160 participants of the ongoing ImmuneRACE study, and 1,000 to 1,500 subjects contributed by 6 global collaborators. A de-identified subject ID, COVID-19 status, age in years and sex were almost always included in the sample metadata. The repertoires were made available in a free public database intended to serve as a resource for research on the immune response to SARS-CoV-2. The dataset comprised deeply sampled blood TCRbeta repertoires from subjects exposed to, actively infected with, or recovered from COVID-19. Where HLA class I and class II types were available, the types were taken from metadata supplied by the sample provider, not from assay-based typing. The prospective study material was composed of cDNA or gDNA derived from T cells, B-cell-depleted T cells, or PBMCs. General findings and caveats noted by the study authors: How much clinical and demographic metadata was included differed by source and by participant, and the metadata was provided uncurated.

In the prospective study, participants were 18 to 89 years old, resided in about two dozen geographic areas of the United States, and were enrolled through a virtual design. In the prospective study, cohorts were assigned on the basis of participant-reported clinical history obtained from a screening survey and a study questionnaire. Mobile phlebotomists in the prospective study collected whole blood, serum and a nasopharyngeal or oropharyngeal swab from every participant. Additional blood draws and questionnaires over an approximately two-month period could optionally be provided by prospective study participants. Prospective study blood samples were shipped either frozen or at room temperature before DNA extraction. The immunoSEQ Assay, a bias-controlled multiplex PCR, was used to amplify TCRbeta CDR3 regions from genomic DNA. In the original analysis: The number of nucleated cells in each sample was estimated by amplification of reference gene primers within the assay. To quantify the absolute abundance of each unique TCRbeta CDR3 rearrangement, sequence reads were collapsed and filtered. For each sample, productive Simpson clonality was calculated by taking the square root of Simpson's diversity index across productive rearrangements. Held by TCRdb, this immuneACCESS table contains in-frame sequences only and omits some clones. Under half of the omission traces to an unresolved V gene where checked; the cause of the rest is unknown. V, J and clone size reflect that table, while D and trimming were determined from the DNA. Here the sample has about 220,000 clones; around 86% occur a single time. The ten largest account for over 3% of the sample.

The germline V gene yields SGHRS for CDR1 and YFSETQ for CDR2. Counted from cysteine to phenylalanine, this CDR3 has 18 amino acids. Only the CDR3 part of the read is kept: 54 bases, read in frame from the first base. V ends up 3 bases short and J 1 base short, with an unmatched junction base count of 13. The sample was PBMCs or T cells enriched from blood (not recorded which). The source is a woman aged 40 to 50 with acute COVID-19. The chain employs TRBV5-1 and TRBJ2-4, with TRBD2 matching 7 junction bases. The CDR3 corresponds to CASSSSLAGGSAKNIQYF. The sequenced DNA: TGCGCCAGCAGCTCCAGCCTTGCCGGGGGGTCGGCCAAAAACATTCAGTACTTC.